The 28 T cell receptor beta chains listed next were all sequenced from one sample in a study of Ad26.COV2.S vaccination and SARS-CoV-2 variants. Treatment of the sample: around 19 received Ad26.COV2.S at low or high dose, single or two shots; several received placebo; per-sample allocation not given. Samples were taken on day 63 after the first vaccine or placebo injection. The method was immunoSEQ multiplex PCR; TCRdb's version includes in-frame clones alone and lacks a portion of them. The sample records over 400,000 clones, about 90% being singletons. The sample consisted of peripheral blood, taken in a trial of Ad26.COV2.S vaccine versus placebo. The source of these receptors is a person between 18 and 60 years old who received the Ad26.COV2.S COVID-19 vaccine or a placebo.

The chain employs TRBV3-1 (or the pseudogene TRBV3-2) and TRBJ2-7, with 7 bases that match TRBD1. J lost 6 bases, V lost 0 bases, and 5 bases had no gene match. The CDR3 contains 14 residues. The germline gives CDR1 LGHDT, CDR2 YNNKEL (reference sequence). In DNA form, the CDR3 reads TGTGCCAGCAGCCAAGAAAAGGGGGCGCGCGAGCAGTACTTC. It yields the protein CASSQEKGAREQYF.

J is TRBJ2-5 and V is TRBV7-7; no reliable D call. This CDR3 has 14 residues. V was trimmed by 0 bases and J by 5 bases, leaving 10 bases between them. The germline V gene encodes CDR1 SSHAT and CDR2 FNYEAQ (reference sequence). The CDR3 here is CASSLAGNGETQYF. DNA of the CDR3: TGTGCCAGCAGCTTAGCAGGGAATGGCGAGACCCAGTACTTC.

The chain links TRBV19 to TRBJ2-1, with 7 positions matching TRBD1. Per germline, CDR1 LNHDA and CDR2 SQIVND (reference sequence). The length of the CDR3 is 15 residues. Trimming at V came to 8 bases and at J to 4 bases, leaving 11 bases not matched to a gene. Written as DNA, the CDR3 is TGTGCCAGTCGAGAATGGGACAGACCGTACAATGAGCAGTTCTTC. Residues: CASREWDRPYNEQFF.

This chain uses TRBV5-6 with TRBJ2-1, with D tentatively TRBD2 (6 bases). The CDR3 has 14 amino acids. With 6 bases removed from V and 5 bases from J, the gap between germline ends came to 15 bases. Germline values: CDR1 SGHDT, CDR2 YYEEEE. CDR3: CASILPGRNNEQFF. The CDR3, as DNA: TGTGCCAGCATCCTCCCCGGGAGAAACAATGAGCAGTTCTTC.

The rearrangement links TRBV6-6 to TRBJ1-2; 7 bases fit TRBD1. In germline, CDR1 is MNHNY, CDR2 SVGAGI (reference sequence). V lost 2 bases, J lost 4 bases, and 4 bases stayed unmatched. The CDR3 length is 14 residues. CDR3 amino acids: CASSYGTAGYGYTF. CDR3 in DNA: TGTGCCAGCAGTTACGGGACAGCGGGCTATGGCTACACCTTC.

J is TRBJ2-1 and V is TRBV18; 10 bases are shared with TRBD1. The CDR3 consists of 14 residues. With 6 bases clipped from V and 6 bases from J, the junction kept 5 bases outside the gene matches. Germline-derived CDR1 and CDR2 are KGHSH and LQKENI. The CDR3 region is CASSPGTGVNEQFF. The DNA for the CDR3 is TGTGCCAGCTCCCCCGGGACAGGGGTCAATGAGCAGTTCTTC. The entire variable domain, with the rest obtained from reference TRBV18 and TRBJ2-1, is as follows: NAGVMQNPRHLVRRRGQEARLRCSPMKGHSHVYWYRQLPEEGLKFMVYLQKENIIDESGMPKERFSAEFPKEGPSILRIQQVVRGDSAAYFCASSPGTGVNEQFFGPGTRLTVL.

V usage is TRBV13 and J usage is TRBJ2-2, with 9 bases fitting TRBD2. V lost 3 bases to trimming and J lost 2 bases; unmatched junction nucleotides: 4. The CDR3 spans 16 residues. In germline, CDR1 is PRHDT, CDR2 FYEKMQ (reference sequence). The CDR3 DNA reads as TGTGCCAGCAGCTTTAGCGGGGGAGGTAACACCGGGGAGCTGTTTTTT. The encoded protein is CASSFSGGGNTGELFF. Full variable domain (rest looked up from reference TRBV13 and TRBJ2-2): AAGVIQSPRHLIKEKRETATLKCYPIPRHDTVYWYQQGPGQDPQFLISFYEKMQSDKGSIPDRFSAQQFSDYHSELNMSSLELGDSALYFCASSFSGGGNTGELFFGEGSRLTVL.

This chain joins TRBV5-1 and TRBJ2-3; TRBD2 matches 11 bases. The CDR3 is 18 residues long. The V segment lost 4 bases and the J segment 2 bases; nucleotides outside the gene matches: 12. Germline V gene sequence: CDR1 SGHRS, CDR2 YFSETQ. In nucleotides, the CDR3 is TGCGCCAGCAGCCTGACCGCACTAGCGGGGGCAAACACAGATACGCAGTATTTT. Protein sequence: CASSLTALAGANTDTQYF. The full variable domain, completed using reference TRBV5-1 and TRBJ2-3, is KAGVTQTPRYLIKTRGQQVTLSCSPISGHRSVSWYQQTPGQGLQFLFEYFSETQRNKGNFPGRFSGRQFSNSRSEMNVSTLELGDSALYLCASSLTALAGANTDTQYFGPGTRLTVL.

The V gene is TRBV12-3 or TRBV12-4, the J gene TRBJ1-1; weak D call: TRBD1 (6 bases). The V end lost 7 bases, the J end lost 2 bases, and 11 bases lay between the germline ends. CDR3 length equals 13 residues. The CDR3 DNA follows: TGTGCCAGCACGGACAGCGTCAACACTGAAGCTTTCTTT. Its protein is CASTDSVNTEAFF.

In its sample, this clone ranks as medium-sized (0.01 to 0.1%). The rearrangement links TRBV5-4 to TRBJ2-7; 10 positions agree with TRBD1. CDR3 length: 14 residues. V was clipped by 4 bases and J by 6 bases; unmatched bases: 7. Germline V gives CDR1 SGHNT, CDR2 YYREEE (reference sequence). The CDR3 DNA reads TGTGCCAGCAGCCCCCTGGACAGGGGGTCCGAGCAGTACTTC. It encodes CASSPLDRGSEQYF.

This rearrangement joins TRBV7-9 to TRBJ2-7, with no clear D. The CDR3 has 14 amino acids. Germline V gene lookup returns CDR1 SEHNR and CDR2 FQNEAQ (reference sequence). V was trimmed by 4 bases and J by 2 bases, leaving 12 bases between them. The CDR3 spells CASSSTTPTYEQYF. DNA of the CDR3: TGTGCCAGCAGCTCGACCACTCCGACCTACGAGCAGTACTTC.

Turning to this clone: The germline gene is not matched at one end of the junction; a read error may be the cause. The V and J genes are TRBV7-7 and TRBJ1-4; TRBD1 agrees at 7 bases. From germline, CDR1 is SSHAT and CDR2 FNYEAQ (reference sequence). CDR3 size: 15 residues. The CDR3 region is CASSLKGGPNEKLFF. DNA of the CDR3: TGTGCTAGCAGCTTAAAAGGGGGCCCTAATGAAAAACTGTTTTTT.

The rearrangement joins TRBV5-1 to TRBJ2-5; D might be TRBD2 (6 bases). CDR3 length: 15 residues. Trimming removed 4 bases from V and 4 bases from J, with 17 bases in between. Germline loops: CDR1 SGHRS, CDR2 YFSETQ. As DNA, the CDR3 is TGCGCCAGCAGCGAGGCCGGGACTTCGGCAGAGACCCAGTACTTC. It translates to CASSEAGTSAETQYF.

The genes are TRBV7-2 and TRBJ2-1; 7 positions match TRBD2. The V segment lost 2 bases and the J segment 3 bases; nucleotides outside the gene matches: 4. The CDR3 is made up of 15 amino acids. Per the germline V gene, CDR1 is SGHTA and CDR2 is FQGNSA. The CDR3 protein is CASSLMGGDYNEQFF. The CDR3 DNA follows: TGTGCCAGCAGCTTAATGGGGGGGGACTACAATGAGCAGTTCTTC. Variable domain in full (rest from reference TRBV7-2 and TRBJ2-1): GAGVSQSPSNKVTEKGKDVELRCDPISGHTALYWYRQSLGQGLEFLIYFQGNSAPDKSGLPSDRFSAERTGGSVSTLTIQRTQQEDSAVYLCASSLMGGDYNEQFFGPGTRLTVL.

V gene TRBV5-1 combines with J gene TRBJ2-3, with TRBD2 matching over 8 bases. Losses at the gene ends were 4 bases for V and 7 bases for J; bases not matched to a gene: 8. In germline, CDR1 is SGHRS, CDR2 YFSETQ. The CDR3 is 14 amino acids. Written as DNA, the CDR3 is TGCGCCAGCAGCCCGGGTGCGGGGGGCTATACGCAGTATTTT. Amino acids: CASSPGAGGYTQYF.

The genes are TRBV7-2 and TRBJ1-2; 7 nucleotides align to TRBD1. The CDR3 has 14 residues. Germline CDR1 and CDR2: SGHTA and FQGNSA. The V segment lost 5 bases and the J segment 1 base; nucleotides outside the gene matches: 4. CDR3 DNA sequence: TGTGCCAGCAGCAGGGACAGACTTAACTATGGCTACACCTTC. It yields the protein CASSRDRLNYGYTF. The complete variable domain, with remaining parts taken from reference TRBV7-2 and TRBJ1-2, reads GAGVSQSPSNKVTEKGKDVELRCDPISGHTALYWYRQSLGQGLEFLIYFQGNSAPDKSGLPSDRFSAERTGGSVSTLTIQRTQQEDSAVYLCASSRDRLNYGYTFGSGTRLTVV.

The V and J genes are TRBV4-3 and TRBJ2-7; no clear D gene. The V end was cut by 1 base, the J end by 0 bases, with 19 bases between. The CDR3 contains 18 residues. Per the germline V gene, CDR1 is LGHNA and CDR2 is YSLEER. The CDR3 DNA reads as TGCGCCAGCAGCCAAGCTTGGTTCTCCGAGAGGAGCTCCTACGAGCAGTACTTC. As protein: CASSQAWFSERSSYEQYF.

This chain joins TRBV24-1 and TRBJ2-3; 8 bases agree with TRBD1. Germline loops: CDR1 KGHDR, CDR2 SFDVKD. V trimming: 5 bases; J trimming: 5 bases; junction bases outside the gene matches: 8. The CDR3 length is 15 residues. CDR3 in DNA: TGTGCCACCAGTGTTGGAGGACAGGGAAAAGATACGCAGTATTTT. Translation: CATSVGGQGKDTQYF.

The chain links TRBV5-1 to TRBJ2-2, with D perhaps TRBD1 or TRBD2 (5 bases each). The germline V gene encodes CDR1 SGHRS and CDR2 YFSETQ. This CDR3 comprises 16 residues. The V gene lost 1 base and the J gene lost 4 bases, with 14 bases spanning the gap. CDR3 loop: CASSLPQAGSTGELFF. In nucleotides, the CDR3 is TGCGCCAGCAGCTTGCCCCAGGCAGGGAGCACCGGGGAGCTGTTTTTT.

The chain is built from TRBV28 and TRBJ2-7; D is possibly TRBD1 or TRBD2 (5 bases each). Germline lookup yields CDR1 MDHEN and CDR2 SYDVKM. This CDR3 is built from 16 residues. The V and J ends lost 4 bases and 4 bases respectively, with 20 bases between them. The CDR3 DNA reads as TGTGCCAGCAGTTCTTCAGGACTTGGCGAGGGGTACGAGCAGTACTTC. Encoded protein: CASSSSGLGEGYEQYF.

The chain employs TRBV5-1 and TRBJ2-7; 8 bases agree with TRBD2. Trimming cost V 6 bases and J 3 bases; bases outside gene matches: 8. CDR1 and CDR2 from the germline V gene are SGHRS and YFSETQ. This CDR3 is 14 amino acids long. Here the CDR3 reads CASTDGGAFYEQYF. The CDR3 DNA reads as TGCGCCAGCACTGACGGGGGGGCCTTCTACGAGCAGTACTTC.

This rearrangement joins TRBV7-8 to TRBJ2-6, with D perhaps TRBD1 (6 bases). Germline CDR1 SGHVS, CDR2 FQNEAQ. V lost 0 bases and J 2 bases, leaving 8 bases between the germline ends. There are 16 residues in the CDR3. The CDR3 DNA is TGTGCCAGCAGCTTAGCGTACAGGGCTGGGGCCAACGTCCTGACTTTC. Translating gives CASSLAYRAGANVLTF.

The sample holds one count of this clone. J is TRBJ2-5 and V is TRBV11-2; no definite D call. Germline V gene data show CDR1 as SGHAT and CDR2 as FQNNGV. This CDR3 is 13 amino acids long. The germline V and J ends were trimmed by 1 base and 2 bases, with 5 bases remaining between them. CDR3 coding DNA: TGTGCCAGCAGCTTAGTACCGCAAGAGACCCAGTACTTC. Protein product: CASSLVPQETQYF.

The rearrangement joins TRBV19 to TRBJ1-1; the D gene is possibly TRBD1 (6 bases). V was clipped by 2 bases and J by 7 bases, with 8 bases between them. CDR3 length equals 12 residues. The germline CDR1 and CDR2 sequences are LNHDA and SQIVND (reference sequence). In DNA form, the CDR3 reads TGTGCCAGTAGTATAAACAGGGTTGAAGCTTTCTTT. Translated, it gives CASSINRVEAFF.

V and J are TRBV6-5 and TRBJ1-5; no reliable D call. CDR3 length: 14 amino acids. Trimming removed 11 bases at V and 2 bases at J, with 16 bases between. Germline lookup yields CDR1 MNHEY and CDR2 SVGAGI. The CDR3, as DNA: TGTGCCTGCGAGCGTGGGCAAGGCAATCAGCCCCAGCATTTT. Encoded protein: CACERGQGNQPQHF.

Comments on this clone: Other DNA variants within this sample encode the same CDR3. This chain links TRBV27 with TRBJ2-7, with 9 bases lining up with TRBD1. The CDR3 runs 14 residues. CDR1 is MNHEY and CDR2 is SMNVEV in the germline V gene (reference sequence). The V segment lost 2 bases and the J segment 2 bases; nucleotides outside the gene matches: 1. The CDR3, as DNA: TGTGCCAGCAGTTTAGGACAGGGGCCCTACGAGCAGTACTTC. This sequence encodes CASSLGQGPYEQYF.

This chain uses TRBV5-1 with TRBJ1-2; possible D gene TRBD1, 5 bases. Trimming cost V 3 bases and J 4 bases, with 10 bases left between them. Germline CDR1 SGHRS, CDR2 YFSETQ. The CDR3 has 13 amino acids. CDR3 nucleotide sequence: TGCGCCAGCAGCTCGCCCGGGGGCTATGGCTACACCTTC. Amino acids: CASSSPGGYGYTF. Filled out from reference TRBV5-1 and TRBJ1-2, the complete variable domain reads KAGVTQTPRYLIKTRGQQVTLSCSPISGHRSVSWYQQTPGQGLQFLFEYFSETQRNKGNFPGRFSGRQFSNSRSEMNVSTLELGDSALYLCASSSPGGYGYTFGSGTRLTVV.

This clone turned up a few times. The chain is built from TRBV12-3 or TRBV12-4 and TRBJ2-2; D gene uncertain. Trimming pared 2 bases from V and 8 bases from J, leaving 9 bases between. CDR3 length: 13 residues. The CDR3 loop reads CASSLSDPGELFF. CDR3 in DNA: TGTGCCAGCAGTTTATCGGACCCGGGGGAGCTGTTTTTT.